This T cell receptor (beta chain) was identified in a study of radiotherapy plus CTLA-4 blockade in lung cancer. V gave up 1 base and J gave up 1 base, with 15 bases separating them. This CDR3 spans 17 amino acids. Germline lookup yields CDR1 MGHRA and CDR2 YSYEKL. Profiling relied on immunoSEQ multiplex PCR, and the TCRdb table lists in-frame clones only, not all of them. The data contain about 100,000 clones, around four fifths of them seen just once; the ten biggest clones take up roughly 0.84%. Sequencing used peripheral blood, obtained from a patient treated with radiotherapy plus ipilimumab. The clonotype originates from a human donor with non-small cell lung cancer who had stable disease on radiotherapy plus ipilimumab. V usage is TRBV4-1 and J usage is TRBJ2-3; D is perhaps TRBD2 (5 bases). This chain's CDR3 is CASSQVGFERGTDTQYF. CDR3 coding DNA: TGCGCCAGCAGCCAAGTGGGGTTCGAGAGGGGCACAGATACGCAGTATTTT.